This T cell receptor (beta chain) was identified in a study of OX40 agonist ivuxolimab in advanced cancers. Study at large: Patients achieving partial responses numbered three: one hepatocellular carcinoma case and two cutaneous melanoma cases.

Generated by immunoSEQ multiplex PCR, the TCRdb table keeps only in-frame clones and is missing some. The data show about 79,000 clones, roughly 91% seen once. V was shortened by 5 bases and J by 4 bases, with 6 bases between the two germline ends. Germline V lookup: CDR1 SEHNR, CDR2 FQNEAQ (reference sequence). CDR3 length: 11 residues. This receptor was obtained from an adult with an advanced solid tumor such as melanoma, head and neck, liver or kidney cancer. The sequencing used CD4+ or CD8+ T cells sorted from blood, collected in a trial of the OX40 agonist ivuxolimab. The chain is built from TRBV7-9 and TRBJ2-7; D call uncertain. CDR3 coding DNA: TGTGCCAGCAGCCCGGAGTACGAGCAGTACTTC. It codes for CASSPEYEQYF.